This TCR beta chain was recorded in a study of T cell repertoires in cytomegalovirus infection. Study background: CMV infection plus the matching HLA type was flagged by public TCR beta signatures.

CDR3 size: 19 residues. With 1 base removed from V and 4 bases from J, the gap between germline ends came to 24 bases. Germline values: CDR1 SEHNR, CDR2 FQNEAQ (reference sequence). Remarks on this clonotype: No antigen is known for it.

MiXCR was run by TCRdb on the reads, yielding one entry per CDR3 protein. This sample has approximately 990,000 distinct CDR3 sequences; 31% occur once, and the top ten carry about an eighth. The gene calls are TRBV7-9 and TRBJ2-3; TRBD1 or TRBD2 may be the D gene (5 bases each). Specimen: cultured CD8+ T cells from PBMCs, collected from culture after CMV antigen stimulation. The TCR sequence derives from a human donor in good health (CMV status not recorded). Some clones in this sample may be carry-over from other donors' samples. Here the CDR3 reads CASSLGVFEGLREADTQYF. The CDR3 region has the DNA TGTGCCAGCAGCTTAGGAGTTTTCGAGGGGCTAAGGGAAGCAGATACGCAGTATTTT.